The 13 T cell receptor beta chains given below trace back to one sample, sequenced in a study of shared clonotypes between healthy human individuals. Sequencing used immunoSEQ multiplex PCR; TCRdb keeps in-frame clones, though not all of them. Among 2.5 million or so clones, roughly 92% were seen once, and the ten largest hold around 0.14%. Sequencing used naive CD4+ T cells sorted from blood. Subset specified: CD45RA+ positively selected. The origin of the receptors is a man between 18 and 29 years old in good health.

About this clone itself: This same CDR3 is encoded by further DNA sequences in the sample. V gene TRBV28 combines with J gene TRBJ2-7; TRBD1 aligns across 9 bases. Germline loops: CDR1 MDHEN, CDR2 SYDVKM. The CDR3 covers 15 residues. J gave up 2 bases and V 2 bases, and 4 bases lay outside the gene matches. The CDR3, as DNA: TGTGCCAGCAGTTTAGTGGACAGGGGTCCCTACGAGCAGTACTTC. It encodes CASSLVDRGPYEQYF.

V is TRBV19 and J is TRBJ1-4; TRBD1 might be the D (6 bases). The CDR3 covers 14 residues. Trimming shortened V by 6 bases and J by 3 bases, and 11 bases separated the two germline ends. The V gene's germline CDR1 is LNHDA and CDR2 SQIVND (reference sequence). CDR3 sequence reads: CASRSQGSNEKLFF. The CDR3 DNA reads TGTGCCAGTAGATCACAGGGCTCTAATGAAAAACTGTTTTTT.

The CDR3 loop is CASSFTDRGEWATNEKLFF. The CDR3 bases are TGCGCCAGCAGCTTCACGGACAGGGGAGAGTGGGCAACTAATGAAAAACTGTTTTTT. The chain combines TRBV5-1 with TRBJ1-4; TRBD1 matches 9 bases. After removal of 2 bases from V and 0 bases from J, the junction contained 11 bases not matched to a gene. This CDR3 region has 19 residues. Germline assignment: CDR1 SGHRS and CDR2 YFSETQ.

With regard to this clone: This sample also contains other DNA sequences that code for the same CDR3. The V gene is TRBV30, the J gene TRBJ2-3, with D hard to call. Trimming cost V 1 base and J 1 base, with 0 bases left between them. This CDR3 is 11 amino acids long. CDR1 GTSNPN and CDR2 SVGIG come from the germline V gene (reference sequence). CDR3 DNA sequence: TGTGCCTGGAGTGGCACAGATACGCAGTATTTT. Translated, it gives CAWSGTDTQYF.

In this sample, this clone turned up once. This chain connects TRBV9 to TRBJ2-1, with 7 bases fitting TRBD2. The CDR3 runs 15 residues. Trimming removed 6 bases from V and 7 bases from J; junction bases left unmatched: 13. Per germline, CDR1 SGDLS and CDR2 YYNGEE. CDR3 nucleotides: TGTGCCAGCACTCTAGGTGCGGGAGTAGGGAATGAGCAGTTCTTC. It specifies CASTLGAGVGNEQFF.

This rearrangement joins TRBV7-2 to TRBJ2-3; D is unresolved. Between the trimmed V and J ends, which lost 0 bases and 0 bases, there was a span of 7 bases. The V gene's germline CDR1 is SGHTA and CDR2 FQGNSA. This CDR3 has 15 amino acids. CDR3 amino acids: CASSLATVSTDTQYF. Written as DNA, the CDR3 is TGTGCCAGCAGCTTAGCGACGGTTAGCACAGATACGCAGTATTTT.

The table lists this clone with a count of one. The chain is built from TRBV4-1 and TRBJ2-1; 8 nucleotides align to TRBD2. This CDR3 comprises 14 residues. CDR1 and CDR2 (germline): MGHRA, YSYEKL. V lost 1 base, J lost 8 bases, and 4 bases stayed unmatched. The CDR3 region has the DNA TGCGCCAGCAGCCAAGCGACTAGCGAGCATGAGCAGTTCTTC. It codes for CASSQATSEHEQFF.

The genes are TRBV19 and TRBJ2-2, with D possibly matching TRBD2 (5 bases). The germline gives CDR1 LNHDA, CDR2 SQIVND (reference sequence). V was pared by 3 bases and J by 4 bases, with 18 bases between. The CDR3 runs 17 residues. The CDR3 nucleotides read TGTGCCAGTAGTATTCATGGCCTACGGGAAGCCACCGGGGAGCTGTTTTTT. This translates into CASSIHGLREATGELFF.

The CDR3 DNA reads as TGTGCCAGTAGGAACCAGGGAACTGGGGCCAACGTCCTGACTTTC. Amino acid sequence: CASRNQGTGANVLTF. This chain uses TRBV19 with TRBJ2-6, with a possible D match to TRBD1 (5 bases). Germline lookup yields CDR1 LNHDA and CDR2 SQIVND (reference sequence). V dropped 6 bases and J dropped 2 bases, with 11 bases sitting between them. CDR3 length equals 15 residues.

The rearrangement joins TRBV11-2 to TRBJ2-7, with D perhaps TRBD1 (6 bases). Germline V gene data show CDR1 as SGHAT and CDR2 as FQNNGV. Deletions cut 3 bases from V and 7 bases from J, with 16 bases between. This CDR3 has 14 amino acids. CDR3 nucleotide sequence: TGTGCCAGCAGCTTTGGGGCTCAGGGGTTGGAGCAGTACTTC. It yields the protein CASSFGAQGLEQYF. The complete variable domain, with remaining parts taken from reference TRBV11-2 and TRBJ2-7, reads EAGVAQSPRYKIIEKRQSVAFWCNPISGHATLYWYQQILGQGPKLLIQFQNNGVVDDSQLPKDRFSAERLKGVDSTLKIQPAKLEDSAVYLCASSFGAQGLEQYFGPGTRLTVT.

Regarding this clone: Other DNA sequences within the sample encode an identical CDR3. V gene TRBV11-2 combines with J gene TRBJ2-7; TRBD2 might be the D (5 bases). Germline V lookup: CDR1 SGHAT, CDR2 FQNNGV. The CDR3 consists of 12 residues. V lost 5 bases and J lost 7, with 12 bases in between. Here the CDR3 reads CASSLNTGEQYF. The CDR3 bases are TGTGCCAGCAGCCTAAACACGGGGGAGCAGTACTTC.

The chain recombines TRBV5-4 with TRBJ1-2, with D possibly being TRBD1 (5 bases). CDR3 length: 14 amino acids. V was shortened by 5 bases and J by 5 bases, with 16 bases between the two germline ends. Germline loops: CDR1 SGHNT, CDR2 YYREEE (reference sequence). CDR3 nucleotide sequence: TGTGCCAGCAGGGAACCGCAGGGCGAGTATGGCTACACCTTC. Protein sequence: CASREPQGEYGYTF.

DNA for the CDR3: TGTGCCAGCAGCTTATGGCAGGAGACCTCCTATGGCTACACCTTC. As protein: CASSLWQETSYGYTF. The chain recombines TRBV11-2 with TRBJ1-2; no clear D. The V end lost 2 bases, the J end lost 4 bases, and 14 bases lay between the germline ends. The CDR3 runs to 15 residues. Germline V gives CDR1 SGHAT, CDR2 FQNNGV.